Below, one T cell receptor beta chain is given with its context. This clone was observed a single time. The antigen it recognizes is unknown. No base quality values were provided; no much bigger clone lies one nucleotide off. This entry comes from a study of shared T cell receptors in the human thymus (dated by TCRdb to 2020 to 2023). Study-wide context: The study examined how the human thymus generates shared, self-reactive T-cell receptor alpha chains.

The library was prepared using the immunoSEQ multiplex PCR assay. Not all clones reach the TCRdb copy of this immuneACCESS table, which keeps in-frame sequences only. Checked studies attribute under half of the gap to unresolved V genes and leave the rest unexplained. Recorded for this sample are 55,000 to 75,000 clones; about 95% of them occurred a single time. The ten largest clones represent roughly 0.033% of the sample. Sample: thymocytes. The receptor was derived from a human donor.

The sequence in DNA is TGTGCCATCAGTGAGGGGGGAATGAACACTGAAGCTTTCTTT. The resulting protein is CAISEGGMNTEAFF. The chain employs TRBV10-3 and TRBJ1-1, and the D gene may be TRBD1, 5 bases matching. The CDR3 covers 14 residues, taking in both the cysteine and the phenylalanine. Only the CDR3 DNA is retained, 42 bases long and in frame from the first base. V is pared back by 2 bases and J by 0 bases, with 7 bases lying between the germline termini. According to the germline V gene, CDR1 reads ENHRY and CDR2 reads SYGVKD.